This entry describes one T cell receptor beta chain. Molecular barcoding with unique molecular identifiers was used for the TCRbeta library. From the PCR reads, TCRdb called clonotypes with MiXCR, one entry per CDR3 protein. Altogether around 400,000 distinct CDR3 sequences are present, about a fifth being singletons, with the ten largest covering 3.5% to 4%. This specimen comes from a study of T-cell reconstitution after alpha-beta-depleted transplantation in children. Germline V lookup: CDR1 SGHRS, CDR2 YFSETQ. CDR3 length: 18 amino acids. Trimming took 3 bases from V and 3 from J; bases not matched to a gene: 15.

The sample consisted of PBMCs from the stem cell graft donor, taken from the stem cell graft. The TCR originated in a human donor who donated a stem cell graft to a child with acute myeloid leukemia. The genes are TRBV5-1 and TRBJ2-7; 10 bases align to TRBD1. The CDR3 bases are TGCGCCAGCAGCTACCCCCCCCGGGGACAGGGGAAGGGCTACGAGCAGTACTTC. Protein sequence: CASSYPPRGQGKGYEQYF.